In its sample, the clone carrying this TCR beta chain was seen a few times. Its specificity is not known. These data originate in a study of beta chain features in type 1 diabetes. Whole-study context: Over all samples combined, fewer than 130,000,000 sorted cells were examined. Study-level results: Shortening that was moderate but significant affected the TCRB CDR3s of Type 1 diabetes patients in all four CD4+ subsets.

The study reverse transcribed the entire isolated RNA, so it sequenced expressed TCRB transcripts. Libraries were prepared by immunoSEQ multiplex PCR; TCRdb keeps only in-frame clonotypes and omits some of them. The sample consists of approximately 360,000 clones, approximately 12% of them appearing once. This CDR3 region has 16 residues. The germline V gene encodes CDR1 SGHNT and CDR2 YYREEE (reference sequence). V lost 4 bases and J 5 bases, leaving 21 bases between the germline ends. The single heparinised draw taken from each donor contained roughly 100 mL of blood on average. CD45RO/CCR7/CD25/CD127/CD95/CD27 sorting isolated CD4+ naive, central memory, regulatory and stem cell-like memory cells.

The receptor's source is a woman younger than 30 with type 1 diabetes. Material for sequencing was naive CD4+ T cells from blood. J is TRBJ2-5 and V is TRBV5-4; D ambiguous. CDR3 sequence (DNA): TGTGCCAGCAGCCCGGTAGAGGAAAAGAACGTGGAGACCCAGTACTTC. This gives the protein CASSPVEEKNVETQYF.